What follows is one TCR beta chain and its context. No antigen is known for it. This sample is drawn from a study of blood T cells in healthy people across ages. Findings and caveats of the study: Higher diversity, along with more naive CD4+ cells, distinguished long-lived donors from aged donors. PBMC samples, being unsorted, prevented any conclusive comparison of naive and antigen-experienced cells.

The use of a sample-barcoded 5' primer and a J-beta primer mix characterized a second PCR of roughly 7 to 11 cycles. TCRdb processed the 5' RACE reads anew with MiXCR; each CDR3 protein has one entry. Among about 970,000 distinct CDR3 sequences listed, roughly 51% were seen once. This receptor was taken from a woman aged 55-75 years in good health. The sequencing sample was made of blood.

The CDR3 protein is CASSLGTGSRNEQFF. CDR3 sequence (DNA): TGTGCCAGCAGCCTTGGGACAGGGAGTAGGAATGAGCAGTTCTTC. The V call is TRBV14, the J call TRBJ2-1; TRBD1 matches 9 bases. The CDR3 runs 15 residues. V trimming: 4 bases; J trimming: 7 bases; junction bases outside the gene matches: 8. Germline lookup yields CDR1 SGHDN and CDR2 FVKESK.